This TCR beta chain was observed in a study of Tregs in tolerant kidney transplant recipients. V was clipped by 0 bases and J by 4 bases; unmatched bases: 5. The V gene's germline CDR1 is MGHRA and CDR2 YSYEKL. The length of the CDR3 is 17 residues. Comments on this clone: The antigen remains unidentified.

Mixed chimerism was transient after nonmyeloablative marrow transplants from related graft donors. General study points: The small number of patients limits these findings pending further validation.

The table came from immunoSEQ multiplex PCR; TCRdb's copy has only in-frame clones and leaves some out. The sample comprises approximately 50,000 clones, about 91% of which are singletons, and 13% to 15% rests with the top ten. Source: CD8+ T cells from blood (PBMCs), taken 24 months after the transplant. The chain has TRBV4-1 and TRBJ2-1; TRBD2 aligns across 11 bases. The clonotype was recovered from a human patient who received a combined kidney and bone marrow transplant. Some of the T cells might come from the graft donor. CDR3 in amino acids: CASSQDLTSGGYNEQFF. The CDR3 coding sequence is TGCGCCAGCAGCCAAGATCTCACTAGCGGGGGTTACAATGAGCAGTTCTTC.